What follows are 18 T cell receptor beta chains derived from one specimen sequenced in a study of blood T cell repertoires in COVID-19. Method: immunoSEQ multiplex PCR; TCRdb's copy keeps in-frame clones and lacks some. Of over 120,000 clones detected, roughly 85% appear once; the ten largest clones hold 4.3%. The sample consisted of PBMCs or T cells enriched from blood (not recorded which). The source is a man aged 50 to 59 who had recovered from COVID-19.

The chain joins TRBV19 to TRBJ1-5; unclear D gene. V was clipped by 5 bases and J by 0 bases, with 14 bases between them. CDR1 and CDR2 from the germline V gene are LNHDA and SQIVND (reference sequence). CDR3 length: 16 residues. CDR3 sequence reads: CASSDEGPYSNQPQHF. The CDR3 coding sequence is TGTGCCAGTAGTGACGAGGGTCCATATAGCAATCAGCCCCAGCATTTT. Full variable domain (remainder filled in from reference TRBV19 and TRBJ1-5): DGGITQSPKYLFRKEGQNVTLSCEQNLNHDAMYWYRQDPGQGLRLIYYSQIVNDFQKGDIAEGYSVSREKKESFPLTVTSAQKNPTAFYLCASSDEGPYSNQPQHFGDGTRLSIL.

The chain carries TRBV27 and TRBJ1-1; 8 bases fit TRBD1. Trimming cost V 3 bases and J 4 bases; bases outside gene matches: 4. CDR1 MNHEY and CDR2 SMNVEV come from the germline V gene (reference sequence). This CDR3 contains 14 residues. In DNA, the CDR3 is TGTGCCAGCAGTTTCCGCAGGGGGCTCACTGAAGCTTTCTTT. Its translation is CASSFRRGLTEAFF.

This sequence joins TRBV6-6 and TRBJ2-1, with 7 bases fitting TRBD2. Germline values: CDR1 MNHNY, CDR2 SVGAGI (reference sequence). CDR3 size: 16 residues. The J segment lost 6 bases and the V segment lost 7 bases, leaving 15 bases of the junction unmatched. CDR3 protein: CASMGRSSGLSNEQFF. For the CDR3, the DNA is TGTGCCAGCATGGGCCGCTCTAGCGGCTTAAGCAATGAGCAGTTCTTC.

The rearrangement uses TRBV6-2 or TRBV6-3 and TRBJ1-5; D is unresolved. Trimming stripped 1 base from V and 3 bases from J, with 7 bases between. This CDR3 has 14 amino acids. CDR1 and CDR2 from the germline V gene are MNHEY and SVGEGT. DNA of the CDR3: TGTGCCAGCAGTTACTTGCAGAACAATCAGCCCCAGCATTTT. This gives the protein CASSYLQNNQPQHF.

This clone occurred once. The chain couples TRBV19 to TRBJ1-4; 8 positions agree with TRBD1. J lost 0 bases, V lost 5 bases, and 8 bases had no gene match. The germline V gene has CDR1 LNHDA and CDR2 SQIVND (reference sequence). The CDR3 length is 17 residues. The CDR3 region has the DNA TGTGCCAGTAGTCGGGGCAGGGGGCCGTCAACTAATGAAAAACTGTTTTTT. It encodes CASSRGRGPSTNEKLFF.

The chain recombines TRBV7-2 with TRBJ2-3, with 8 positions matching TRBD2. From germline, CDR1 is SGHTA and CDR2 FQGNSA. The CDR3 totals 15 residues. The V segment lost 4 bases and the J segment 4 bases; nucleotides outside the gene matches: 7. Here the CDR3 reads CASSSLGGGSDTQYF. The CDR3 DNA is TGTGCCAGCAGCTCCCTTGGCGGGGGGTCAGATACGCAGTATTTT.

The V call is TRBV19, the J call TRBJ2-7, with TRBD1 as a possible D gene (6 bases). The CDR3 length is 12 residues. Germline V CDR1 and CDR2: LNHDA, SQIVND (reference sequence). Trimming shortened V by 7 bases and J by 3 bases, and 10 bases separated the two germline ends. CDR3 nucleotides: TGTGCCAGTACCAACAGGGACTACGAGCAGTACTTC. Protein: CASTNRDYEQYF.

V usage is TRBV5-1 and J usage is TRBJ2-5; D might be TRBD2 (6 bases). The CDR3 has 14 amino acids. V was clipped by 4 bases and J by 5 bases, with 15 bases between them. In germline, CDR1 is SGHRS, CDR2 YFSETQ. Here the CDR3 reads CASSGGTDGETQYF. The CDR3 DNA reads as TGCGCCAGCAGCGGAGGGACGGACGGGGAGACCCAGTACTTC.

This chain joins TRBV28 and TRBJ2-1; D perhaps matches TRBD2 (5 bases). The CDR3 spans 16 residues. With 3 bases removed from V and 8 bases from J, the gap between germline ends came to 20 bases. CDR1 MDHEN and CDR2 SYDVKM come from the germline V gene. CDR3 residues: CASSFPGGGRLDEQFF. The CDR3 DNA reads TGTGCCAGCAGTTTTCCTGGCGGAGGCAGGCTCGATGAGCAGTTCTTC.

This rearrangement joins TRBV7-9 to TRBJ1-1, with 11 bases identical to TRBD1. This CDR3 comprises 14 residues. The germline V gene has CDR1 SEHNR and CDR2 FQNEAQ (reference sequence). V lost 4 bases to trimming and J lost 8 bases; unmatched junction nucleotides: 6. CDR3 in DNA: TGTGCCAGCAGCTCAACGGGACAGGGGGTCGAAGCTTTCTTT. Residues: CASSSTGQGVEAFF.

The chain is built from TRBV30 and TRBJ1-1; D possibly corresponds to TRBD1 (5 bases). Germline values: CDR1 GTSNPN, CDR2 SVGIG (reference sequence). CDR3 length equals 14 residues. Deletions cut 3 bases from V and 7 bases from J, with 18 bases between. The CDR3 protein is CAWRPRRGGVEAFF. CDR3 DNA sequence: TGTGCCTGGAGGCCCCGGCGGGGGGGAGTTGAAGCTTTCTTT.

The rearrangement joins TRBV27 to TRBJ1-5, with D perhaps matching TRBD1 (6 bases). The CDR3 is made up of 12 amino acids. V gave up 3 bases and J gave up 7 bases, with 7 bases separating them. Germline V lookup: CDR1 MNHEY, CDR2 SMNVEV (reference sequence). In DNA, the CDR3 is TGTGCCAGCAGTTTTGGGGGCCAGCCCCAGCATTTT. This codes for CASSFGGQPQHF.

V and J are TRBV29-1 and TRBJ2-1, with D maybe TRBD2 (5 bases). The CDR3 totals 13 residues. V lost 2 bases to trimming and J lost 5 bases, with 10 bases between them. CDR1 is SQVTM and CDR2 is ANQGSEA in the germline V gene. The CDR3 sequence: CSVESWTDNEQFF. The CDR3 nucleotides are TGCAGCGTTGAAAGCTGGACTGACAATGAGCAGTTCTTC.

CDR3 loop: CASSSWGTSYEQYF. Written as DNA, the CDR3 is TGTGCCAGCAGTTCCTGGGGGACTTCCTACGAGCAGTACTTC. The chain has TRBV6-5 and TRBJ2-7, with D possibly TRBD2 on 6 matching bases. The V gene's germline CDR1 is MNHEY and CDR2 SVGAGI. Trimming took 4 bases from V and 1 from J, leaving 11 bases between them. This CDR3 comprises 14 residues.

The genes are TRBV6-5 and TRBJ1-5; D may be TRBD1 (5 bases). V gave up 4 bases and J gave up 2 bases, with 12 bases separating them. This CDR3 spans 15 amino acids. The germline V gene encodes CDR1 MNHEY and CDR2 SVGAGI. The CDR3 DNA reads TGTGCCAGCAGTTCCACCACGGGGGGCAATCAGCCCCAGCATTTT. As protein: CASSSTTGGNQPQHF.

This clone was recorded only once. The rearrangement uses TRBV11-2 and TRBJ1-2; 8 nucleotides match TRBD1. Germline V CDR1 and CDR2: SGHAT, FQNNGV. The CDR3 sequence is 18 residues long. The trim removed 1 base at V and 4 bases at J, leaving 14 bases unmatched. The CDR3 loop reads CASSLGGTGVQSSYGYTF. Written as DNA, the CDR3 is TGTGCCAGCAGCTTAGGCGGGACAGGAGTCCAATCTTCCTATGGCTACACCTTC.

The rearrangement uses TRBV19 and TRBJ2-7; TRBD1 matches at 10 bases. V lost 4 bases, J lost 4 bases, and 1 base stayed unmatched. CDR3 length: 13 residues. Germline V gene sequence: CDR1 LNHDA, CDR2 SQIVND (reference sequence). The CDR3 reads CASSRDRGYEQYF. CDR3 bases: TGTGCCAGTAGTAGGGACAGGGGATACGAGCAGTACTTC. The full variable domain, in which reference TRBV19 and TRBJ2-7 provide the parts outside the CDR3, is DGGITQSPKYLFRKEGQNVTLSCEQNLNHDAMYWYRQDPGQGLRLIYYSQIVNDFQKGDIAEGYSVSREKKESFPLTVTSAQKNPTAFYLCASSRDRGYEQYFGPGTRLTVT.

The CDR3 is CASSLGQGMNKQYF. As DNA, the CDR3 is TGTGCCAGCAGCTTGGGACAGGGAATGAATAAGCAGTACTTC. The chain is built from TRBV5-4 and TRBJ2-7, with TRBD1 identical over 7 bases. Germline V gene sequence: CDR1 SGHNT, CDR2 YYREEE (reference sequence). With V trimmed by 0 bases and J by 8 bases, 8 bases remained unmatched. This CDR3 has 14 amino acids.